These 26 T cell receptor beta chains came from one sample sequenced in a study of cytomegalovirus exposure and HLA in healthy donors. Use of 60 Vbeta and 13 Jbeta primers characterized the PCR. Sequencing was performed with immunoSEQ multiplex PCR; in TCRdb, only in-frame clones are kept and a portion is missing. The sample lists about 50,000 clones, around 81% seen once, with about 2.3% in the top ten. Material for sequencing was PBMCs. These receptors were obtained from a boy between 5 and 17 years old in good health and CMV-seropositive.

The chain has TRBV4-1 and TRBJ1-4; no clear D gene. Germline CDR1 and CDR2: MGHRA and YSYEKL. With 8 bases removed from V and 6 bases from J, the gap between germline ends came to 13 bases. The CDR3 totals 13 residues. The CDR3 region has the DNA TGCGCCAGCGCTCAGTGGTTGGATGAAAAACTGTTTTTT. This encodes CASAQWLDEKLFF.

This clone has a single count. The CDR3 DNA reads as TGTGCCAGCAGCTTGGTCGGGGGGGTTCCGGACACTGAAGCTTTCTTT. It is translated as CASSLVGGVPDTEAFF. This rearrangement joins TRBV5-4 to TRBJ1-1, with D perhaps matching TRBD1 (5 bases). This CDR3 region has 16 residues. Germline V gene sequence: CDR1 SGHNT, CDR2 YYREEE (reference sequence). V was cut by 0 bases and J by 3 bases, with 15 bases left in between.

The V call is TRBV5-4, the J call TRBJ2-5, with D possibly matching TRBD1 (6 bases). CDR3 length equals 15 residues. CDR1 is SGHNT and CDR2 is YYREEE in the germline V gene (reference sequence). V lost 4 bases and J lost 1, with 14 bases in between. The CDR3 DNA reads TGTGCCAGCAGCCCGGACCCCAGGGGCCAAGAGACCCAGTACTTC. This sequence encodes CASSPDPRGQETQYF.

Note on this clone: Other DNA sequences in the same sample also yield this CDR3. V gene TRBV5-5 combines with J gene TRBJ1-2; 7 bases are shared with TRBD1. The CDR3 is 16 residues long. From germline, CDR1 is SGHKS and CDR2 YYEKEE (reference sequence). Trimming took 2 bases from V and 2 from J; bases not matched to a gene: 9. The CDR3 DNA sequence: TGTGCCAGCAGCTTTTTCTCGGGACAGTTCAACTATGGCTACACCTTC. Translation: CASSFFSGQFNYGYTF.

This chain joins TRBV5-1 and TRBJ2-1; possible D gene TRBD2, 5 bases. The germline V and J ends were trimmed by 6 bases and 2 bases, with 6 bases remaining between them. This CDR3 spans 12 amino acids. Germline assignment: CDR1 SGHRS and CDR2 YFSETQ. CDR3 amino acids: CASTGAYNEQFF. CDR3 bases: TGCGCCAGCACCGGGGCCTACAATGAGCAGTTCTTC.

This clone was observed a single time. The V gene is TRBV6-1, the J gene TRBJ1-1; D gene ambiguous. The CDR3 sequence is 12 residues long. Germline V lookup: CDR1 MNHNS, CDR2 SASEGT. With 5 bases removed from V and 4 bases from J, the gap between germline ends came to 8 bases. The chain's CDR3 is CASSITATEAFF. The CDR3 region has the DNA TGTGCCAGCAGTATAACAGCCACTGAAGCTTTCTTT.

The chain joins TRBV7-9 to TRBJ2-3, with unresolved D. Trimming stripped 5 bases from V and 3 bases from J, with 9 bases between. The CDR3 runs to 13 residues. Germline V gene sequence: CDR1 SEHNR, CDR2 FQNEAQ (reference sequence). The CDR3 region has the DNA TGTGCCAGCAGCCCCCTTATGACAGATACGCAGTATTTT. Translation: CASSPLMTDTQYF.

This clone was counted a single time. V usage is TRBV11-2 and J usage is TRBJ1-2, with 11 nucleotides matching TRBD1. J lost 1 base, V lost 3 bases, and 7 bases had no gene match. From germline, CDR1 is SGHAT and CDR2 FQNNGV. The CDR3 length is 17 residues. CDR3 bases: TGTGCCAGCAGCTTGGGACAGGGGGTTTTTTTTAACTATGGCTACACCTTC. Residues: CASSLGQGVFFNYGYTF.

This rearrangement joins TRBV4-1 to TRBJ1-2; D may be TRBD1 (5 bases). Germline CDR1 reads MGHRA; CDR2 reads YSYEKL. V was clipped by 2 bases and J by 4 bases, with 11 bases between them. The CDR3 loop spans 14 amino acids. Here the CDR3 reads CASSQPGGPYGYTF. The CDR3 DNA sequence: TGCGCCAGCAGCCAACCGGGGGGACCCTATGGCTACACCTTC.

The chain carries TRBV5-6 and TRBJ1-3; 8 bases line up with TRBD1. CDR3 length: 15 amino acids. The V gene's germline CDR1 is SGHDT and CDR2 YYEEEE. The J segment lost 2 bases and the V segment lost 4 bases, leaving 5 bases of the junction unmatched. The CDR3, as DNA: TGTGCCAGCAGCGGGATGACAGGGGCTGGAAACACCATATATTTT. Translated, it gives CASSGMTGAGNTIYF.

The CDR3 loop reads CAISAETGYEQYF. For the CDR3, the DNA is TGTGCCATCAGTGCTGAGACAGGCTACGAGCAGTACTTC. The chain is built from TRBV10-3 and TRBJ2-7; D may be TRBD1 (6 bases). The CDR3 length is 13 residues. V was trimmed by 4 bases and J by 3 bases, leaving 10 bases between them. Per germline, CDR1 ENHRY and CDR2 SYGVKD.

This clone was observed a few times. The chain couples TRBV6-6 to TRBJ1-1, with D tentatively TRBD1 (6 bases). The CDR3 loop spans 13 amino acids. The V end lost 8 bases, the J end lost 1 base, and 11 bases lay between the germline ends. Germline CDR1 is MNHNY and CDR2 is SVGAGI (reference sequence). The CDR3 DNA reads as TGTGCCAGCGCAACGGGACAGAACACTGAAGCTTTCTTT. It encodes CASATGQNTEAFF.

V usage is TRBV5-1 and J usage is TRBJ1-1; no clear D gene. CDR3 length: 13 residues. CDR1 SGHRS and CDR2 YFSETQ come from the germline V gene. Trimming cost V 1 base and J 3 bases, with 7 bases left between them. This chain's CDR3 is CASSLTEYTEAFF. The CDR3 nucleotides are TGCGCCAGCAGCTTGACAGAGTACACTGAAGCTTTCTTT. Full variable domain (missing parts from reference TRBV5-1 and TRBJ1-1): KAGVTQTPRYLIKTRGQQVTLSCSPISGHRSVSWYQQTPGQGLQFLFEYFSETQRNKGNFPGRFSGRQFSNSRSEMNVSTLELGDSALYLCASSLTEYTEAFFGQGTRLTVV.

The chain uses TRBV10-3 and TRBJ1-1, with D tentatively TRBD1 (5 bases). Trimming shortened V by 4 bases and J by 0 bases, and 9 bases separated the two germline ends. CDR1 is ENHRY and CDR2 is SYGVKD in the germline V gene. The CDR3 covers 14 residues. CDR3 loop: CAISATDMNTEAFF. DNA of the CDR3: TGTGCCATCAGTGCGACGGACATGAACACTGAAGCTTTCTTT.

V usage is TRBV9 and J usage is TRBJ1-2; D gene ambiguous. The germline V gene encodes CDR1 SGDLS and CDR2 YYNGEE. The ends were cut back, 3 bases at V and 0 bases at J, with 9 bases in the middle. CDR3 length: 14 residues. The CDR3 reads CASSGTGANYGYTF. The CDR3 DNA sequence: TGTGCCAGCAGCGGAACTGGAGCTAACTATGGCTACACCTTC.

The chain is built from TRBV7-2 and TRBJ2-5, with 9 nucleotides matching TRBD2. V dropped 5 bases and J dropped 2; count of bases not matched to a gene: 15. Germline V gene lookup returns CDR1 SGHTA and CDR2 FQGNSA. The CDR3 consists of 18 residues. CDR3 region: CASSPGVYSGGRQETQYF. In DNA form, the CDR3 reads TGTGCCAGCAGCCCGGGAGTTTATAGCGGGGGCCGGCAAGAGACCCAGTACTTC.

The chain employs TRBV19 and TRBJ1-1, with unresolved D. V was shortened by 5 bases and J by 1 base, with 8 bases between the two germline ends. This CDR3 has 13 amino acids. Germline CDR1 LNHDA, CDR2 SQIVND (reference sequence). CDR3 sequence: CASSESGNTEAFF. The CDR3 bases are TGTGCCAGTAGTGAATCAGGGAACACTGAAGCTTTCTTT. The full variable domain, its missing parts supplied by reference TRBV19 and TRBJ1-1, is DGGITQSPKYLFRKEGQNVTLSCEQNLNHDAMYWYRQDPGQGLRLIYYSQIVNDFQKGDIAEGYSVSREKKESFPLTVTSAQKNPTAFYLCASSESGNTEAFFGQGTRLTVV.

V and J are TRBV6-6 and TRBJ2-7; D might be TRBD2 (5 bases). CDR3 length equals 12 residues. Trimming shortened V by 10 bases and J by 1 base, and 11 bases separated the two germline ends. Looked up from germline, CDR1 is MNHNY and CDR2 is SVGAGI (reference sequence). CDR3 sequence: CATLGESYEQYF. The CDR3 DNA is TGTGCCACCCTGGGAGAGTCCTACGAGCAGTACTTC.

This clone was detected a few times. J is TRBJ2-1 and V is TRBV11-3; 7 nucleotides agree with TRBD2. V dropped 6 bases and J dropped 10; count of bases not matched to a gene: 12. This CDR3 spans 14 amino acids. Germline CDR1 reads SGHNT; CDR2 reads YENEEA. The CDR3, as DNA: TGTGCCAGCAGTTTTAGCGGGTCCAGTACGGAGCAGTTCTTC. Protein: CASSFSGSSTEQFF.

The chain carries TRBV6-6 and TRBJ1-6; D gene unclear. Germline-derived CDR1 and CDR2 are MNHNY and SVGAGI (reference sequence). The CDR3 is 14 residues long. V shed 7 bases and J shed 2 bases, with 9 bases lying between them. The CDR3 loop is CASKREPYNSPLHF. CDR3 bases: TGTGCCAGCAAAAGGGAGCCCTATAATTCACCCCTCCACTTT.

This chain uses TRBV10-3 with TRBJ1-4; D is possibly TRBD1 (5 bases). V was shortened by 4 bases and J by 0 bases, with 18 bases between the two germline ends. The CDR3 sequence is 18 residues long. The germline CDR1 and CDR2 sequences are ENHRY and SYGVKD. The CDR3 region is CAISVGDFKTATNEKLFF. The CDR3 DNA sequence: TGTGCCATCAGTGTCGGGGACTTTAAGACTGCAACTAATGAAAAACTGTTTTTT.

This clone has just a few counts. The V gene is TRBV27, the J gene TRBJ2-7; tentative D call: TRBD1 (6 bases). This CDR3 is 13 amino acids long. The V end lost 3 bases, the J end lost 6 bases, and 12 bases lay between the germline ends. Germline CDR1 and CDR2: MNHEY and SMNVEV (reference sequence). CDR3 in amino acids: CASSFPGQSEQYF. The CDR3 DNA follows: TGTGCCAGCAGTTTCCCTGGACAGTCCGAGCAGTACTTC.

CDR3 loop: CASSRMTRWTGGSSYNSPLHF. The DNA for the CDR3 is TGCGCCAGCAGCCGCATGACCCGTTGGACAGGCGGTAGCTCCTATAATTCACCCCTCCACTTT. The chain combines TRBV4-1 with TRBJ1-6; TRBD1 agrees at 7 bases. The ends lost 4 bases at V and 0 bases at J; junction bases unmatched: 18. CDR1 and CDR2 (germline): MGHRA, YSYEKL. This CDR3 comprises 21 residues.

V is TRBV6-4 and J is TRBJ2-6; D is unresolved. The CDR3 loop spans 16 amino acids. Germline CDR1 reads MRHNA; CDR2 reads SNTAGT. With 4 bases removed from V and 1 base from J, the gap between germline ends came to 11 bases. CDR3 bases: TGTGCCAGCAGTGCCCCGGGTTTGTCTGGGGCCAACGTCCTGACTTTC. It specifies CASSAPGLSGANVLTF.

This chain uses TRBV27 with TRBJ1-5; D possibly corresponds to TRBD1 (6 bases). V was pared by 1 base and J by 1 base, with 14 bases between. CDR3 length equals 17 residues. The germline V gene has CDR1 MNHEY and CDR2 SMNVEV (reference sequence). The CDR3 loop reads CASSLLGAGPSNQPQHF. CDR3 in DNA: TGTGCCAGCAGTTTATTGGGGGCCGGGCCAAGCAATCAGCCCCAGCATTTT.

This clone has a single count. The chain couples TRBV11-1 to TRBJ2-6; a possible D gene is TRBD1 (6 bases). CDR1 and CDR2 from the germline V gene are SGHAT and FQDESV (reference sequence). The CDR3 spans 18 residues. Trimming took off 5 bases at V and 0 bases at J, with 17 bases between the two ends. The DNA for the CDR3 is TGTGCCAGCAGCCCCGGGTCAGGGGCCAGCTCTGGGGCCAACGTCCTGACTTTC. This codes for CASSPGSGASSGANVLTF.